The entry that follows covers one T cell receptor beta chain sequence. The data derive from a study of T-cell reconstitution after alpha-beta-depleted transplantation in children. For TCRbeta, the library was prepared with unique molecular identifiers. One entry per CDR3 protein results from TCRdb running MiXCR on the PCR reads. This sample has a few hundred thousand distinct CDR3 sequences, with under 15% found just once. This CDR3 contains 11 residues. The V gene lost 6 bases and the J gene lost 7 bases, with 7 bases spanning the gap. This TCR derives from a human donor who donated a stem cell graft to a child with combined immunodeficiency. The rearrangement links TRBV12-3 or TRBV12-4 to TRBJ2-1; D remains unclear. The sequences come from PBMCs from the stem cell graft donor, collected from the stem cell graft. CDR3 sequence (DNA): TGTGCCAGCAGAAATCCTAATGAGCAGTTCTTC. Translation gives CASRNPNEQFF.